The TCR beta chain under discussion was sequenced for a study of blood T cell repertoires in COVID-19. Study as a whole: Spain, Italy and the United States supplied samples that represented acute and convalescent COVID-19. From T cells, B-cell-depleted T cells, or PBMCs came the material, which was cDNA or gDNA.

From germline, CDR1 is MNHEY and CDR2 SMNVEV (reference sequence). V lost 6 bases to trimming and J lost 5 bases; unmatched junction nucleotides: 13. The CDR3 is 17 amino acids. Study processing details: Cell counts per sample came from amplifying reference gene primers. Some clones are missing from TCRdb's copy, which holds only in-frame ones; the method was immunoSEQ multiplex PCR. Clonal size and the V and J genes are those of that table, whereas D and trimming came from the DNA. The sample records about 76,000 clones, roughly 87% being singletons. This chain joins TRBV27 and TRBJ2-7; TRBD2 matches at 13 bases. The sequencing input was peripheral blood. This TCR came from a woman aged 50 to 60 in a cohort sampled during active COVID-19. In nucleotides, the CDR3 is TGTGCCAGCAGCCAAACCCGACTAGCGGGAGGTCGGAACGAGCAGTACTTC. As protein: CASSQTRLAGGRNEQYF.